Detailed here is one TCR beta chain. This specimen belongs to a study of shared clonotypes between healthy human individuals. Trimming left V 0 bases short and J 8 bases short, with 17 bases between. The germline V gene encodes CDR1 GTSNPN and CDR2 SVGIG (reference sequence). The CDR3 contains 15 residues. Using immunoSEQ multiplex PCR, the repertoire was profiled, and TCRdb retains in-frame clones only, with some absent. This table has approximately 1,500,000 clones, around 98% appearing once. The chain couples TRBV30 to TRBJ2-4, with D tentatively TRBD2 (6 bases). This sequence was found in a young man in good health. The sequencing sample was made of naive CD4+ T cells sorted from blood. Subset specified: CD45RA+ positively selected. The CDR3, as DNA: TGTGCCTGGAGTGTAGGGACTGGAGTTGGGGACATTCAGTACTTC. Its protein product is CAWSVGTGVGDIQYF.